These T cell receptor beta chains were read from a single sample in a study of blood T cell repertoires in COVID-19. Measured with immunoSEQ multiplex PCR; TCRdb has only the in-frame clones, and not every one. The sample lists about 200,000 clones, less than 90% occurring once. The sequenced sample consisted of peripheral blood. The receptors stem from a woman aged 70-85 years with acute or convalescent COVID-19. Each CDR3 is given with its conserved first and last residue.

cdr3_length | j_call | v_call | cdr3_aa
12 | TRBJ1-1 | TRBV6-6 | CASSYSMFEAFF
19 | TRBJ2-1 | TRBV4-2 | CASSQGPVRGLAGSNEQFF
14 | TRBJ2-3 | TRBV28 | CATSSGNGPDTQYF
10 | TRBJ1-2 | TRBV20-1 | CSARDSLYTF
16 | TRBJ1-3 | TRBV28 | CASTTGGIPGGNTIYF
15 | TRBJ2-1 | TRBV27 | CASSSTHPTYNEQFF
12 | TRBJ2-3 | TRBV5-1 | CASRLGGDTQYF
12 | TRBJ2-7 | TRBV25-1 | CASKMGPGEQYF
13 | TRBJ1-2 | TRBV9 | CASSASKNYGYTF
13 | TRBJ2-2 | TRBV19 | CASYRGWTGELFF
16 | TRBJ2-2 | TRBV5-6 | CASSATQGADTGELFF
16 | TRBJ2-7 | TRBV5-1 | CASSLDRGQVTYEQYF
16 | TRBJ2-1 | TRBV7-9 | CASSPTPRGPRNEQFF
14 | TRBJ1-1 | TRBV27 | CASSLVGRGLVAFF
13 | TRBJ2-5 | TRBV13 | CASSSMPAEAQYF
15 | TRBJ2-5 | TRBV2 | CASSTLTGGRETQYF
15 | TRBJ2-7 | TRBV18 | CASSPLGQGSSEQYF
14 | TRBJ2-4 | TRBV28 | CASRVTQGGDIQYF
15 | TRBJ1-5 | TRBV19 | CASTLDRNSNQPQHF
13 | TRBJ2-1 | TRBV10-3 | CAIEGRENNEQFF
13 | TRBJ2-7 | TRBV11-2 | CASSLVGVYEQYF
15 | TRBJ2-4 | TRBV3-1/TRBV3-2 | CASSQWAGTEDIQYF
13 | TRBJ2-6 | TRBV7-9 | CASTHSGANVLTF
17 | TRBJ2-1 | TRBV7-9 | CASSPLSGTGTYNEQFF
15 | TRBJ1-5 | TRBV5-4 | CASSLGRGLNQPQHF
13 | TRBJ1-2 | TRBV28 | CASRTTGEDGYTF
14 | TRBJ2-1 | TRBV7-2 | CASSSVWGRDEQFF
16 | TRBJ2-2 | TRBV19 | CASSTRGRSDTGELFF
15 | TRBJ2-3 | TRBV19 | CASSSIADSTDTQYF
17 | TRBJ1-3 | TRBV5-8 | CASSLRARGASKDTIYF
11 | TRBJ2-7 | TRBV13 | CASSLVYEQYF
15 | TRBJ2-5 | TRBV11-3 | CASSRLAGGPKTQYF
15 | TRBJ2-2 | TRBV15 | CATSSESGSTGELFF
16 | TRBJ2-3 | TRBV5-4 | CASSLAPRGGTDTQYF
15 | TRBJ1-5 | TRBV19 | CASSINSRGRQPQHF
14 | TRBJ2-1 | TRBV12-5 | CASGLGAGMGEQFF
15 | TRBJ1-6 | TRBV5-1 | CASSLETENNSPLHF
15 | TRBJ1-2 | TRBV12-5 | CASGLGGTGTNFHTF
14 | TRBJ2-1 | TRBV6-2/TRBV6-3 | CASSYSPGGNEQFF
13 | TRBJ1-5 | TRBV12-3/TRBV12-4 | CASRTERGQPQHF
17 | TRBJ2-6 | TRBV28 | CASSLSTGIIGANVLTF
14 | TRBJ1-6 | TRBV9 | CASSVAFRGSPLHF
11 | TRBJ1-3 | TRBV2 | CASGPGNTIYF
15 | TRBJ1-5 | TRBV10-3 | CAISTGGNSNQPQHF
15 | TRBJ1-1 | TRBV28 | CASTQVRGYVGEAFF
13 | TRBJ1-1 | TRBV28 | CASREQANTEAFF